A selection of T cell receptor beta chains follows, all from one sample in a study of T cell responses to AZD1222 COVID-19 vaccine. Clones were read by immunoSEQ multiplex PCR, and TCRdb kept only the in-frame ones, dropping some. The sample lists 100,000 to 150,000 clones; more than 80% were seen once. Here the sequenced sample was peripheral blood, taken 28 days after the second dose of the MenACWY control vaccine. The source is an adult who received the MenACWY meningococcal vaccine as a control. Both conserved end residues are part of each CDR3. The D gene is left open where the match is weak. The size entry is marked missing in some rows and otherwise reads once, few, many or a size class.

j_gene | v_gene | abundance | d_gene | CDR3nt | CDR3aa
TRBJ1-1 | TRBV10-1 | NA | NA | TGCGCCAGCAGTCCGGGTTCGACTGAAGCTTTCTTT | CASSPGSTEAFF
TRBJ2-3 | TRBV19 | NA | NA | TGTGCCAGTAGTGGGGGGGCCTCAGATACGCAGTATTTT | CASSGGASDTQYF
TRBJ2-1 | TRBV9 | NA | NA | TGTGCCAGCAGCTATTCGTCGGGGGTCAATGAGCAGTTCTTC | CASSYSSGVNEQFF
TRBJ2-1 | TRBV5-4 | NA | TRBD2 | TGTGCCAGCAGCTTGTTTGCCCAGCGGGAATACAATGAGCAGTTCTTC | CASSLFAQREYNEQFF
TRBJ1-1 | TRBV19 | NA | NA | TGTGCCAGTAGTATACGGGGGCGTGGCACTGAAGCTTTCTTT | CASSIRGRGTEAFF
TRBJ2-5 | TRBV11-2 | NA | TRBD2 | TGTGCCAGCAGCTTAGAGTGGTTTCGACTAGCGGGCGGCGAGACCCAGTACTTC | CASSLEWFRLAGGETQYF
TRBJ1-2 | TRBV25-1 | NA | NA | TGTGCCAGCAGTGGCGGATATGGCTACACCTTC | CASSGGYGYTF
TRBJ1-4 | TRBV7-9 | NA | TRBD1 | TGTGCCAGCAGCTTCGGGACAGGAGTGTTGAATGAAAAACTGTTTTTT | CASSFGTGVLNEKLFF
TRBJ1-2 | TRBV28 | NA | TRBD1 | TGTGCCAGCAGTTTAAAGGACAGGGGGTGGGGCTACACCTTC | CASSLKDRGWGYTF
TRBJ2-2 | TRBV10-1 | NA | NA | TGCGCCAGCAAGGATGGTCAGGGGTCCGGGGAGCTGTTTTTT | CASKDGQGSGELFF
TRBJ2-1 | TRBV24-1 | NA | NA | TGTGCCTCAGGAGGGAGTAATGAGCAGTTCTTC | CASGGSNEQFF
TRBJ1-2 | TRBV27 | NA | NA | TGTGCCAGCTGTTTTACAGGGAACTATGGCTACACCTTC | CASCFTGNYGYTF
TRBJ2-3 | TRBV7-2 | NA | TRBD1 | TGTGCCAGCAGCTTTTCAAGGACAGGGGGCGTTTCCCCCACAGATACGCAGTATTTT | CASSFSRTGGVSPTDTQYF
TRBJ2-3 | TRBV5-1 | NA | NA | TGCGCCAGCAGCCCGCCGGAGGGCACCACAGATACGCAGTATTTT | CASSPPEGTTDTQYF
TRBJ1-1 | TRBV27 | NA | NA | TGTGCCAGCCATTCAGGGTGGGGAGGTGGGCCCAACACTGAAGCTTTCTTT | CASHSGWGGGPNTEAFF
TRBJ1-4 | TRBV4-2 | NA | NA | TGTGCCAGCAGCCAAGATCCGAGGACAGCCCCTGAAAAACTGTTTTTT | CASSQDPRTAPEKLFF
TRBJ2-7 | TRBV12-3/TRBV12-4 | NA | NA | TGTGCCAGCAGTTTGGTGGTGGGGGCCGAGCAGTACTTC | CASSLVVGAEQYF
TRBJ2-6 | TRBV6-2/TRBV6-3 | once | NA | TGTGCCAGCAGTTACGCCGGCTGGGGCAAGACTGGGGCCAACGTCCTGACTTTC | CASSYAGWGKTGANVLTF
TRBJ1-3 | TRBV12-3/TRBV12-4 | NA | NA | TGTGCCAGCAGTGAGTACTCTGGAAACACCATATATTTT | CASSEYSGNTIYF
TRBJ2-1 | TRBV28 | NA | TRBD2 | TGTGCCAGCAGTTCCATCGGGACTAGCTACAATGAGCAGTTCTTC | CASSSIGTSYNEQFF
TRBJ2-1 | TRBV19 | NA | TRBD2 | TGTGCCAGTAGTATGAGCGGGAAGGGTTTTGAGCAGTTCTTC | CASSMSGKGFEQFF
TRBJ2-7 | TRBV29-1 | NA | NA | TGCAGCGTTGAAGATCCTACGAAGGAGATCTACGAGCAGTACTTC | CSVEDPTKEIYEQYF
TRBJ2-1 | TRBV10-3 | NA | TRBD2 | TGTGCCATCAGTGATACTAGCGGGAGTAAAGGCAATGAGCAGTTCTTC | CAISDTSGSKGNEQFF
TRBJ1-4 | TRBV7-9 | NA | TRBD1 | TGTGCCAGCAGCCCAGGGGGCGGTGAAAAACTGTTTTTT | CASSPGGGEKLFF
TRBJ1-5 | TRBV6-5 | once | NA | TGTGCCAGCAGCAATAACAGGTATAGCAATCAGCCCCAGCATTTT | CASSNNRYSNQPQHF
TRBJ1-6 | TRBV6-5 | NA | TRBD1 | TGTGCCAGCAGTTACTCCTTCGTCGCAGGGGGTTCACCCCTCCACTTT | CASSYSFVAGGSPLHF
TRBJ1-6 | TRBV7-9 | NA | TRBD1 | TGTGCCAGCAGCGTGACAGGGATTGCACCCCTCCACTTT | CASSVTGIAPLHF
TRBJ2-3 | TRBV5-1 | NA | TRBD1 | TGCGCCAGCAGCCAAACCGGACAGGTCACAGATACGCAGTATTTT | CASSQTGQVTDTQYF
TRBJ1-1 | TRBV29-1 | NA | NA | TGCAGCGTTGAGGGGGTGATGGGGGCCGACACTGAAGCTTTCTTT | CSVEGVMGADTEAFF
TRBJ2-5 | TRBV4-2 | once | TRBD2 | TGTGCCAGCAGCCAACCGCGTCAGCGGGGCGGTGAGACCCAGTACTTC | CASSQPRQRGGETQYF
TRBJ2-3 | TRBV6-6 | NA | NA | TGTGCCAGCAGTTACCACGTAGGGGGAGCAGATACGCAGTATTTT | CASSYHVGGADTQYF
TRBJ1-5 | TRBV7-9 | NA | NA | TGTGCCAGCAGCTTAGGATCCACAGGGAATCAGCCCCAGCATTTT | CASSLGSTGNQPQHF
TRBJ2-3 | TRBV3-1/TRBV3-2 | NA | NA | TGTGCCAGCAGCCAAGGGTTAGCTCGGGACACAGATACGCAGTATTTT | CASSQGLARDTDTQYF
TRBJ2-2 | TRBV5-8 | once | NA | TGTGCCAGCAGAAGGGCGGGACAAGGATTTGCCGGGGAGCTGTTTTTT | CASRRAGQGFAGELFF
TRBJ2-3 | TRBV19 | once | TRBD2 | TGTGCCAGTCGCCCTGCAACCGGGGGGATTAGCACAGATACGCAGTATTTT | CASRPATGGISTDTQYF
TRBJ1-6 | TRBV11-2 | NA | NA | TGTGCCAGCAGCTTAGAGGGGCCTAATTCACCCCTCCACTTT | CASSLEGPNSPLHF
TRBJ1-1 | TRBV29-1 | NA | TRBD1 | TGCAGCGTACTGGACAGGAGGAACACTGAAGCTTTCTTT | CSVLDRRNTEAFF
TRBJ1-2 | TRBV19 | NA | TRBD1 | TGTGCCAGCAGGACAGGGGGCGAGATTAACTATGGCTACACCTTC | CASRTGGEINYGYTF
TRBJ2-7 | TRBV28 | NA | TRBD2 | TGTGCCAGCAGCAACCTGGCGGGAGGCTACGAGCAGTACTTC | CASSNLAGGYEQYF
TRBJ1-2 | TRBV2 | NA | TRBD1 | TGTGCCAGCCTCGAAAGCCCCGGCAGGGGGGGCTATGGCTACACCTTC | CASLESPGRGGYGYTF
TRBJ1-5 | TRBV7-9 | NA | NA | TGTGCCAGCAGCTCGATGGAGGGTATAGGACAGCCCCAGCATTTT | CASSSMEGIGQPQHF
TRBJ1-2 | TRBV11-2 | NA | TRBD1 | TGTGCCAGCAGCTTAGAGAGGACAGGGGGCTACGACTATGGCTACACCTTC | CASSLERTGGYDYGYTF
TRBJ2-2 | TRBV3-1/TRBV3-2 | NA | NA | TGTGCCAGCAGCCACCTTATGACCGGGGAGCTGTTTTTT | CASSHLMTGELFF
TRBJ2-3 | TRBV6-5 | NA | NA | TGTGCCAGCCGCCGCACAGATACGCAGTATTTT | CASRRTDTQYF